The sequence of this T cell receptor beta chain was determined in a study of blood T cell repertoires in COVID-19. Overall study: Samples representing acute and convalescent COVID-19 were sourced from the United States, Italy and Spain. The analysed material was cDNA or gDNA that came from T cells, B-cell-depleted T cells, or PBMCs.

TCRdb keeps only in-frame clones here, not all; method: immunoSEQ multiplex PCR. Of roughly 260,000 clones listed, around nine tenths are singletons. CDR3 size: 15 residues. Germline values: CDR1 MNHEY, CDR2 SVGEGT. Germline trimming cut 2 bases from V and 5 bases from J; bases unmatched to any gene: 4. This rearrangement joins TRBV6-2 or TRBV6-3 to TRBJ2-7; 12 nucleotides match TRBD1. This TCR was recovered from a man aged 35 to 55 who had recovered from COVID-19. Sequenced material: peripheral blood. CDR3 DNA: TGTGCCAGCAGTTACGAAGGGACAGGGGGCCACGAGCAGTACTTC. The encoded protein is CASSYEGTGGHEQYF.